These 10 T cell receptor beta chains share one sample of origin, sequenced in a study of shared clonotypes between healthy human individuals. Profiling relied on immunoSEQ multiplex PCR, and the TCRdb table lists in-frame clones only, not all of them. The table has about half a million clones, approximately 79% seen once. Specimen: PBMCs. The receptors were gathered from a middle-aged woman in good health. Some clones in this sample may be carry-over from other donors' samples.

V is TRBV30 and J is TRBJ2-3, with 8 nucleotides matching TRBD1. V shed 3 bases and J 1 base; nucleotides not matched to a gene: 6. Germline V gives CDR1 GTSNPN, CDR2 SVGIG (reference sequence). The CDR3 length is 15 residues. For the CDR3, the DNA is TGTGCCTGGAGCGGCACAGGGGGATGCACAGATACGCAGTATTTT. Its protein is CAWSGTGGCTDTQYF.

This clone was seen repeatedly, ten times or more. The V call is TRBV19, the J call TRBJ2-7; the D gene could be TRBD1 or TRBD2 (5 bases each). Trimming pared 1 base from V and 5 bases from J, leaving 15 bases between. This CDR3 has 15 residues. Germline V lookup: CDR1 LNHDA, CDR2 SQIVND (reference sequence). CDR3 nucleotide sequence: TGTGCCAGTAGTATAGGACCGGGACGCTTAGACGAGCAGTACTTC. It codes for CASSIGPGRLDEQYF.

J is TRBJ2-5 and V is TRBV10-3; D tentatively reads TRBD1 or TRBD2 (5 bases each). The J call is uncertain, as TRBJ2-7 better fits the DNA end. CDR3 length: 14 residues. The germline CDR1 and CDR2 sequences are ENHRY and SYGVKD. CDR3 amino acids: CAIRSLGTRDEQYF. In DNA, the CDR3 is TGTGCCATCAGGTCACTGGGGACCCGAGACGAGCAGTACTTC.

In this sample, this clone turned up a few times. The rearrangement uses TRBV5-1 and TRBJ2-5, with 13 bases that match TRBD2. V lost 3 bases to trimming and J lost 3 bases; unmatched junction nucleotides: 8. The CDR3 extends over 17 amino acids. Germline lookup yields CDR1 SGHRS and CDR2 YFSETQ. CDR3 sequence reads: CASSSKPGLAGEETQYF. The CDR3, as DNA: TGCGCCAGCAGCTCAAAACCCGGACTAGCGGGAGAAGAGACCCAGTACTTC.

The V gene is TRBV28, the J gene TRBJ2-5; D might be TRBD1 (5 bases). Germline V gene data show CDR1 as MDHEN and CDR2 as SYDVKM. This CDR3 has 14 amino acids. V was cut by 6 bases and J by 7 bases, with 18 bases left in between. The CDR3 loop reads CASSPGQSQGTQYF. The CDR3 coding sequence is TGTGCCAGCAGCCCCGGGCAGTCCCAGGGGACCCAGTACTTC. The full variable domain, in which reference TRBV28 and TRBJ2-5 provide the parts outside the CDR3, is DVKVTQSSRYLVKRTGEKVFLECVQDMDHENMFWYRQDPGLGLRLIYFSYDVKMKEKGDIPEGYSVSREKKERFSLILESASTNQTSMYLCASSPGQSQGTQYFGPGTRLLVL.

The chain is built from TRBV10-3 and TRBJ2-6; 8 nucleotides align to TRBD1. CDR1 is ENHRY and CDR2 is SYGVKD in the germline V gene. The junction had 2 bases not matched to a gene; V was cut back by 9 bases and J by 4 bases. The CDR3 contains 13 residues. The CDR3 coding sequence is TGTGCCATAGGGGACAGGGGGGCCAACGTCCTGACTTTC. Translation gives CAIGDRGANVLTF.

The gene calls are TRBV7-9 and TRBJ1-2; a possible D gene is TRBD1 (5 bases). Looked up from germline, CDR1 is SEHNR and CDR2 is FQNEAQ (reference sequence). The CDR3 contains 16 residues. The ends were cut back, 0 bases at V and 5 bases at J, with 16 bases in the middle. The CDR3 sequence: CASSLAAGRGGYGYTF. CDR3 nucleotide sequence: TGTGCCAGCAGCTTAGCGGCAGGAAGGGGAGGGTATGGCTACACCTTC.

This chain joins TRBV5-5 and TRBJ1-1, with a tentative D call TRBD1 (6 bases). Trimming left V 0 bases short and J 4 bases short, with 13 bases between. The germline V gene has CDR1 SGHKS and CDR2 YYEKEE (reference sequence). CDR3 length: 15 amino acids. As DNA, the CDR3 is TGTGCCAGCAGCTTGGCGCCTGGGGGCACCACTGAAGCTTTCTTT. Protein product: CASSLAPGGTTEAFF.

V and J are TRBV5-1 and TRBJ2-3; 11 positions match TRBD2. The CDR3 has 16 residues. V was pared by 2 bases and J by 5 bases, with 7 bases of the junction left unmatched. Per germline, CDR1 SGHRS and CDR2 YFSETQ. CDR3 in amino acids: CASSFTSGSGGDTQYF. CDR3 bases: TGCGCCAGCAGCTTTACTAGCGGGAGCGGTGGAGATACGCAGTATTTT.

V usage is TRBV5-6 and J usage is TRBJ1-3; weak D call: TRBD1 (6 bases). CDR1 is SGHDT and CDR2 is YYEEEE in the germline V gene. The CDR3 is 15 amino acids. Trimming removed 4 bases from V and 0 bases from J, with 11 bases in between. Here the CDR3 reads CASSLKTGSGNTIYF. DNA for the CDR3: TGTGCCAGCAGCCTAAAGACAGGCTCTGGAAACACCATATATTTT.